This T cell receptor (beta chain) was sequenced during a study of siplizumab effects on memory and regulatory T cells. Deletions cut 1 base from V and 6 bases from J, with 9 bases between. CDR1 is SGHTA, CDR2 FQGNSA, per germline. CDR3 length: 13 amino acids. About this clone itself: Its specificity is not known.

Study-wide points: Reactions containing siplizumab showed mappable alloreactive CD4+ clones averaging approximately 74% Treg-derived, versus around 25% in controls. Siplizumab caused a significant drop in alloreactive sequences traceable to unstimulated CD4+ memory cells. Sequences below about 10^-5 frequency were poorly captured, and few alloreactive clones mapped to unstimulated subsets. The authors could not assign a naive or memory phenotype to roughly 80-95% of proliferating CD4+ or CD8+ clones.

Measured with immunoSEQ multiplex PCR; TCRdb has only the in-frame clones, and not every one. The sample holds about 69,000 clones, about 87% seen once. The clonotype was recovered from a human donor in good health. This chain links TRBV7-2 with TRBJ2-5; possibly TRBD2 for D (7 bases). Sequenced: Tregs sorted from blood. CDR3 DNA: TGTGCCAGCAGCTTAGAGGGGGGGCAGACCCAGTACTTC. Protein sequence: CASSLEGGQTQYF.